The clone carrying this T cell receptor (beta chain) was detected only a few times. Its antigen is still unknown. This sample stems from a study of blood T cells in healthy people across ages. Then a second PCR, running about 7 to 11 cycles, was carried out with a sample-barcoded 5' primer and a J-beta primer mix. MiXCR, run by TCRdb on the 5' RACE reads, gives a single entry per CDR3 protein. The sample lists approximately 1,100,000 distinct CDR3 sequences, more than 35% occurring once. Each donor had around 9.2 milliliters of peripheral blood drawn. Whole-study results and caveats: Underestimates were what the diversity estimates from one million T cells were considered to be. As age increased, TCR beta diversity per million T cells fell in a roughly linear fashion.

V dropped 1 base and J dropped 0; count of bases not matched to a gene: 6. This CDR3 comprises 17 residues. Germline lookup yields CDR1 DFQATT and CDR2 SNEGSKA (reference sequence). This TCR came from a woman aged 60-70 years in good health. The rearrangement joins TRBV20-1 to TRBJ2-4, with 10 bases fitting TRBD2. Sequencing used blood. CDR3 DNA: TGCAGTGCTAGAGGTCTAGCGGGAGAGTTAGCCAAAAACATTCAGTACTTC. It is translated as CSARGLAGELAKNIQYF.